This TCR beta chain came from a study of human T cells and chemical hapten exposure. Unfractionated whole blood was the source of the extracted total RNA. The V gene lost 4 bases and the J gene lost 2 bases, with 15 bases spanning the gap. The CDR3 length is 15 residues. CDR1 and CDR2 (germline): LNHDA, SQIVND (reference sequence). Whole-study results and caveats: Those TCRs sitting above 1 in 1000 frequency stayed the same with DPC sensitization.

The study's library attached unique molecular identifiers to single cDNA molecules. One entry per CDR3 protein results from TCRdb running MiXCR on the 5' RACE reads. This sample has 120,000 to 150,000 distinct CDR3 sequences; roughly 4% occur once, and the top ten carry roughly 1.4%. A note on this clonotype: No antigen is known for it.

This chain connects TRBV19 to TRBJ2-7; a weak D match, TRBD1 (6 bases). The origin of this receptor is a female donor in good health. The CDR3 protein is CASSRRQASPYEQYF. As DNA, the CDR3 is TGTGCCAGTAGTAGGAGACAGGCCAGCCCCTACGAGCAGTACTTC.